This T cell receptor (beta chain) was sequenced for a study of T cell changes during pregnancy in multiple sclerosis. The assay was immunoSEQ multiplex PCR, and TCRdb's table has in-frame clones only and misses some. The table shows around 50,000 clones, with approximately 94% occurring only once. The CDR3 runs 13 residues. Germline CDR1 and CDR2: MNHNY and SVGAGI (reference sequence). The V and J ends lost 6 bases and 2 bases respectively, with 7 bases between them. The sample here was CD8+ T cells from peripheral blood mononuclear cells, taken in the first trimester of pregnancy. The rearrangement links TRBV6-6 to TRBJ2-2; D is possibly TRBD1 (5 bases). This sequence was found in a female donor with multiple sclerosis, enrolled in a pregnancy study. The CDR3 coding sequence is TGTGCCAGCAGGGGGCTTAACACCGGGGAGCTGTTTTTT. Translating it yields CASRGLNTGELFF.